The next 15 T cell receptor beta chains were all read from a single sample in a study of T cells in Graves' hyperthyroidism and ophthalmopathy. The investigators amplified TCR beta CDR3 regions from RNA transcripts. HTBI primers were employed in a first-round RT-PCR of the TCR CDR3. One entry per CDR3 protein, called by TCRdb with MiXCR from the multiplex PCR reads. The data hold hundreds of thousands of distinct CDR3 sequences, with roughly 22% observed a single time. The specimen sequenced was blood. All receptors come from a woman in her thirties or forties with Graves' ophthalmopathy.

This clonotype was detected many times. The V and J genes are TRBV7-9 and TRBJ2-7; D gene ambiguous. The CDR3 extends over 13 amino acids. V was clipped by 4 bases and J by 4 bases, with 11 bases between them. From germline, CDR1 is SEHNR and CDR2 FQNEAQ (reference sequence). The CDR3 loop is CASSSFPLYEQYF. The CDR3 DNA follows: TGTGCCAGCAGCTCATTCCCGTTATACGAGCAGTACTTC.

This clonotype appeared many times. This chain uses TRBV29-1 with TRBJ1-2; 8 bases fit TRBD1. The CDR3 has 12 residues. V dropped 4 bases and J dropped 6; count of bases not matched to a gene: 4. Per germline, CDR1 SQVTM and CDR2 ANQGSEA. CDR3 amino acids: CSVGRGRDGYTF. Written as DNA, the CDR3 is TGCAGCGTTGGCAGGGGGCGGGATGGCTACACCTTC.

This clonotype was detected a few times. The rearrangement joins TRBV7-2 to TRBJ2-5; D is perhaps TRBD2 (6 bases). Germline loops: CDR1 SGHTA, CDR2 FQGNSA. V lost 3 bases to trimming and J lost 2 bases, with 13 bases between them. CDR3 length: 15 residues. The CDR3 DNA reads as TGTGCCAGCAGCTTTAGTCCAGGGAGGCAAGAGACCCAGTACTTC. Protein: CASSFSPGRQETQYF.

This clonotype was seen repeatedly, ten times or more. The chain couples TRBV7-2 to TRBJ1-1; maybe TRBD1 (6 bases). V was pared by 7 bases and J by 2 bases, with 17 bases between. Germline V gene data show CDR1 as SGHTA and CDR2 as FQGNSA. The CDR3 is made up of 15 amino acids. The CDR3 loop reads CASTIIGGGNTEAFF. Here the CDR3 DNA reads TGTGCCAGCACCATTATCGGGGGGGGCAACACTGAAGCTTTCTTT.

At least ten counts were recorded for this clonotype. V and J are TRBV5-4 and TRBJ2-5; unclear D gene. This CDR3 region has 14 residues. Germline V gene lookup returns CDR1 SGHNT and CDR2 YYREEE (reference sequence). V gave up 0 bases and J gave up 3 bases, with 9 bases separating them. In DNA form, the CDR3 reads TGTGCCAGCAGCTTGGTGGGCACCGAAGAGACCCAGTACTTC. Its protein product is CASSLVGTEETQYF.

This clonotype came up many times. J is TRBJ2-7 and V is TRBV28; tentative D call: TRBD1 (6 bases). V shed 8 bases and J shed 3 bases, with 11 bases lying between them. The CDR3 runs 12 residues. Germline CDR1 and CDR2: MDHEN and SYDVKM. The CDR3 sequence is CASGEGGYEQYF. The CDR3 DNA reads TGTGCCAGCGGAGAAGGGGGCTACGAGCAGTACTTC.

This clonotype showed up many times. V is TRBV27 and J is TRBJ2-7; 8 positions match TRBD1. Per germline, CDR1 MNHEY and CDR2 SMNVEV (reference sequence). CDR3 length equals 14 residues. V lost 7 bases, J lost 5 bases, and 10 bases stayed unmatched. The CDR3 sequence: CASTGQGRSNEQYF. Here the CDR3 DNA reads TGTGCCAGCACCGGACAGGGACGTTCCAACGAGCAGTACTTC.

This clonotype was counted many times. The chain carries TRBV19 and TRBJ2-2; D is unclear. There are 13 residues in the CDR3. Per the germline V gene, CDR1 is LNHDA and CDR2 is SQIVND (reference sequence). Trimming took off 4 bases at V and 0 bases at J, with 3 bases between the two ends. The CDR3 is CASSSTNTGELFF. The DNA of the CDR3 is TGTGCCAGTAGTAGCACGAACACCGGGGAGCTGTTTTTT.

The genes are TRBV20-1 and TRBJ2-7; 8 bases line up with TRBD2. The J segment lost 4 bases and the V segment lost 0 bases, leaving 8 bases of the junction unmatched. Germline-derived CDR1 and CDR2 are DFQATT and SNEGSKA (reference sequence). The CDR3 loop spans 15 amino acids. The CDR3 bases are TGCAGTGCTAGAGATCAAGGGCGGGAGGAGTACGAGCAGTACTTC. This translates into CSARDQGREEYEQYF.

The table lists this clonotype with many counts. J is TRBJ1-2 and V is TRBV19; D gene uncertain. There are 15 residues in the CDR3. The germline gives CDR1 LNHDA, CDR2 SQIVND (reference sequence). The V end was cut by 7 bases, the J end by 4 bases, with 19 bases between. The CDR3 region is CASKESLAGFYGYTF. Written as DNA, the CDR3 is TGTGCCAGTAAAGAATCCCTCGCGGGGTTCTATGGCTACACCTTC.

This clonotype occurred many times. This sequence joins TRBV18 and TRBJ2-5; TRBD1 might be the D (6 bases). The germline gives CDR1 KGHSH, CDR2 LQKENI. Deletions cut 3 bases from V and 3 bases from J, with 14 bases between. The CDR3 runs to 15 residues. The CDR3 protein is CASSPDSRKKETQYF. The CDR3 DNA reads as TGTGCCAGCTCACCGGACAGCCGAAAGAAAGAGACCCAGTACTTC.

This clonotype was counted at least ten times. The DNA for the CDR3 is TGTGCCAGCAGTGAATGGACAGGTTCTGGAAACACCATATATTTT. This gives the protein CASSEWTGSGNTIYF. This sequence joins TRBV2 and TRBJ1-3; 7 nucleotides agree with TRBD1. The CDR3 totals 15 residues. Germline CDR1 reads SNHLY; CDR2 reads FYNNEI. The trim removed 2 bases at V and 1 base at J, leaving 2 bases unmatched.

The rearrangement uses TRBV24-1 and TRBJ2-2, with D maybe TRBD2 (7 bases). CDR1 and CDR2 from the germline V gene are KGHDR and SFDVKD. Trimming cost V 3 bases and J 5 bases, with 12 bases left between them. The CDR3 runs 15 residues. The DNA of the CDR3 is TGTGCCACCAGTGATGCGGGGGCGAGGACCGGGGAGCTGTTTTTT. Amino acids: CATSDAGARTGELFF.

The rearrangement joins TRBV12-3 or TRBV12-4 to TRBJ1-5, with TRBD1 matching over 7 bases. V lost 4 bases to trimming and J lost 0 bases; unmatched junction nucleotides: 9. This CDR3 comprises 17 residues. The CDR3: CASSSGTASSSNQPQHF. The CDR3 bases are TGTGCCAGCAGTTCCGGGACAGCGAGCAGTAGCAATCAGCCCCAGCATTTT.

This clonotype was counted ten times or more. This chain uses TRBV11-2 with TRBJ1-3; D gene ambiguous. Per the germline V gene, CDR1 is SGHAT and CDR2 is FQNNGV. V was clipped by 3 bases and J by 0 bases, with 18 bases between them. The length of the CDR3 is 18 residues. This chain's CDR3 is CASSLEGGGFGSGNTIYF. The CDR3 DNA follows: TGTGCCAGCAGCTTGGAGGGCGGAGGGTTCGGCTCTGGAAACACCATATATTTT.